These 12 T cell receptor beta chains were sequenced from one sample in a study of control samples from healthy donors and cancer patients. Here immunoSEQ multiplex PCR was the method, and the copy in TCRdb shows in-frame clones only, minus some. The table records some 100,000 clones, around 89% of them present only once. The sequenced sample was blood. The receptors were gathered from a woman in her fifties or sixties in good health.

This chain joins TRBV7-3 and TRBJ1-1; the D gene is possibly TRBD1 (6 bases). Trimming took 1 base from V and 6 from J, leaving 18 bases between them. The CDR3 covers 16 residues. CDR1 and CDR2 from the germline V gene are SGHTA and FQGTGA. The DNA for the CDR3 is TGTGCCAGCAGCTTAAACTCCCACACAGGGTTGGCTGAAGCTTTCTTT. Its protein is CASSLNSHTGLAEAFF.

V and J are TRBV4-3 and TRBJ2-1; D perhaps matches TRBD2 (7 bases). Trimming took 3 bases from V and 6 from J, leaving 12 bases between them. Looked up from germline, CDR1 is LGHNA and CDR2 is YSLEER. CDR3 length: 14 residues. CDR3 amino acids: CASSQVGGLNEQFF. Written as DNA, the CDR3 is TGCGCCAGCAGCCAGGTGGGGGGGCTCAATGAGCAGTTCTTC.

The V call is TRBV7-3, the J call TRBJ2-1; D remains unclear. Per germline, CDR1 SGHTA and CDR2 FQGTGA. V gave up 5 bases and J gave up 2 bases, with 13 bases separating them. The CDR3 consists of 15 residues. CDR3 in amino acids: CASSPSVTTYNEQFF. DNA of the CDR3: TGTGCCAGCAGCCCCTCGGTAACGACCTACAATGAGCAGTTCTTC.

The rearrangement uses TRBV30 and TRBJ1-2, with D uncertain. V lost 8 bases and J 3 bases, leaving 10 bases between the germline ends. From germline, CDR1 is GTSNPN and CDR2 SVGIG (reference sequence). This CDR3 has 11 amino acids. The CDR3 sequence is CAGIGYYGYTF. In DNA, the CDR3 is TGTGCCGGCATAGGATACTATGGCTACACCTTC.

V gene TRBV5-4 combines with J gene TRBJ1-6, with a tentative D call TRBD1 (6 bases). Germline V CDR1 and CDR2: SGHNT, YYREEE (reference sequence). V shed 3 bases and J shed 5 bases, with 15 bases lying between them. The CDR3 extends over 16 amino acids. The CDR3 spells CASSSGTMTNNSPLHF. The CDR3 DNA follows: TGTGCCAGCAGCTCCGGGACAATGACTAATAATTCACCCCTCCACTTT.

The CDR3 here is CASSQDFRAGESYEQYV. CDR3 DNA sequence: TGTGCCAGCAGCCAAGATTTCAGGGCGGGAGAGTCCTACGAGCAGTACGTC. V gene TRBV3-1 (or the pseudogene TRBV3-2) combines with J gene TRBJ2-7; 7 bases are shared with TRBD2. The CDR3 has 17 residues. Trimming cost V 0 bases and J 1 base; bases outside gene matches: 9. The V gene's germline CDR1 is LGHDT and CDR2 YNNKEL (reference sequence).

This chain joins TRBV19 and TRBJ1-1, with 9 nucleotides matching TRBD1. V shed 10 bases and J 4 bases; nucleotides not matched to a gene: 16. The CDR3 contains 16 residues. Germline V gives CDR1 LNHDA, CDR2 SQIVND (reference sequence). CDR3 DNA: TGTGCCACCGCCTCAAGGGCCGGGACAGGGACCACTGAAGCTTTCTTT. Residues: CATASRAGTGTTEAFF.

This chain connects TRBV19 to TRBJ1-2; tentative D call: TRBD1 (6 bases). Germline values: CDR1 LNHDA, CDR2 SQIVND (reference sequence). The V gene lost 1 base and the J gene lost 10 bases, with 16 bases spanning the gap. CDR3 length equals 14 residues. The CDR3 is CASSIAGTPSIYTF. The CDR3, as DNA: TGTGCCAGTAGTATAGCGGGGACACCGAGCATCTACACCTTC.

The chain links TRBV15 to TRBJ2-3; TRBD1 aligns across 7 bases. The CDR3 is 15 amino acids. Unmatched junction bases numbered 1, after V lost 1 base and J lost 0 bases. The germline CDR1 and CDR2 sequences are LNHNV and YYDKDF (reference sequence). The CDR3 coding sequence is TGTGCCACCAGCAGAGGGGACAGTAGCACAGATACGCAGTATTTT. This codes for CATSRGDSSTDTQYF.

This clone came up a few times. The chain has TRBV25-1 and TRBJ2-7; TRBD2 aligns across 7 bases. Trimming removed 1 base from V and 3 bases from J; junction bases left unmatched: 12. This CDR3 comprises 17 residues. Per germline, CDR1 MGHDK and CDR2 SYGVNS. The CDR3 region has the DNA TGTGCCAGCAGTGAATCGCCCTTTGCTAGCGGATACTACGAGCAGTACGTC. Its translation: CASSESPFASGYYEQYV.

The rearrangement joins TRBV9 to TRBJ2-3; D gene uncertain. V was cut by 0 bases and J by 1 base, with 9 bases left in between. The CDR3 consists of 15 residues. Per germline, CDR1 SGDLS and CDR2 YYNGEE. The CDR3 reads CASSVALDGTDTQYF. CDR3 bases: TGTGCCAGCAGCGTAGCTCTTGACGGCACAGATACGCAGTATTTT.

The chain links TRBV20-1 to TRBJ1-1; no definite D call. CDR1 and CDR2 from the germline V gene are DFQATT and SNEGSKA (reference sequence). V was pared by 3 bases and J by 4 bases, with 3 bases between. The CDR3 has 10 residues. The CDR3 here is CSASLTEAFF. CDR3 DNA sequence: TGCAGTGCTAGCCTCACTGAAGCTTTCTTT.